This TCR beta chain emerged from a study of blood T cell repertoires in COVID-19 (dated by TCRdb to 2020 to 2021). In the study overall: Samples covering the acute and convalescent phases of COVID-19 were provided by collaborators in the United States, Italy and Spain. Samples came from the ongoing ImmuneRACE study (first 160 participants) plus 1,254 subjects from 6 global collaborators. Nearly every sample came with metadata listing a de-identified subject ID, COVID-19 status, age in years and sex. The prospective study material was composed of cDNA or gDNA derived from T cells, B-cell-depleted T cells, or PBMCs. A freely available public database, intended as a resource for researchers studying the immune response to SARS-CoV-2, is where the repertoires were released. Where available, HLA class I and class II types were obtained from metadata supplied by the sample provider rather than from assay-based typing. Subjects who had been exposed to COVID-19, were actively infected with it, or had recovered from it provided the deeply sampled blood TCRbeta repertoires that made up the dataset.

Each collaborating institution followed its own protocols to collect whole blood in K2EDTA tubes. Collaborator samples were shipped for TCRbeta analysis as frozen whole blood, isolated PBMCs, or DNA extracted from either sample type. The germline V gene (reference sequence) specifies SEHNR as CDR1 and FQNEAQ as CDR2. The CDR3, from cysteine to phenylalanine, totals 12 residues. CDR3 DNA is the only sequence kept; it has 36 bases, read in frame from the first base. The V end loses 1 base and the J end loses 8 bases, and a stretch of 6 bases separates them. TCRbeta CDR3 regions were amplified from genomic DNA by means of the immunoSEQ Assay, a bias-controlled multiplex PCR. Processing in the source paper ran as follows. Nucleated cell counts per sample were estimated from amplification of reference gene primers within the assay. To quantify the absolute abundance of each unique TCRbeta CDR3 rearrangement, sequence reads were collapsed and filtered. Productive Simpson clonality was computed per sample as the square root of Simpson's diversity index over productive rearrangements. As stored in TCRdb, this immuneACCESS dataset retains in-frame rearrangements with V and J assigned. A fraction of the clones does not appear; measured against another copy, unresolved V genes explain less than half of the discrepancy, and the remainder lacks a known reason. That table furnishes V, J and clone size, whereas the DNA furnished D and trimming. The sample yields about 190,000 clones; around 83% were counted once. The ten largest clonotypes hold less than 3% of the sample.

On the study overall, not on this receptor specifically: The amount of clinical and demographic metadata varied by source and participant and was provided uncurated.

Worth noting for this clone: What this receptor recognizes is not known. It has no much larger one-base neighbor in the sample; base qualities were not kept.

The sequence joins TRBV7-9 to TRBJ2-1; the D region possibly corresponds to TRBD1 (5 bases align). The sequence derives from a man aged 45-60 years with active or convalescent COVID-19. Sequencing input: peripheral blood. The nucleotide sequence reads TGTGCCAGCAGCTTAGTAGGGGATGAGCAGTTCTTC. Its translation is CASSLVGDEQFF.